These 32 T cell receptor beta chains came from one sample sequenced in a study of CD8+CD57+ T cells in acquired aplastic anemia (dated by TCRdb to 2016 to 2019). Sequencer: Illumina HiSeq 2000. Genomic DNA served as template for TCR beta VDJ combination and CDR3 sequence profiling. The raw public reads went through TCRdb reprocessing: fastp at Q25, MiXCR clone calling, in-frame beta chains kept. Each entry is one CDR3 protein sequence, shown with its most common DNA and genes. This sample comprises about 180,000 distinct CDR3 sequences, 45% to 50% of them detected only once. Of the sample, approximately 2.9% falls within the top ten clones. The sequencing input was sorted CD4+, CD8+, or CD8+CD57+ T cells (not recorded which) from PBMCs. All receptors derive from a human donor in good health.

This clonotype has only a few counts. A much more abundant neighbour one base away suggests this may be a read error. V and J are TRBV12-3 or TRBV12-4 and TRBJ2-7; the match to TRBD1 covers 7 bases. This CDR3 comprises 13 residues. For the CDR3, the DNA is TGTGCCGGCAGTTTTGGTCTACAGGGGAATCACCACTTC. The encoded protein is CAGSFGLQGNHHF.

The rearrangement links TRBV6-2 or TRBV6-3 to TRBJ1-5, with D uncertain. V was clipped by 0 bases and J by 5 bases, with 11 bases between them. Germline values: CDR1 MNHEY, CDR2 SVGEGT. This CDR3 spans 15 amino acids. For the CDR3, the DNA is TGTGCCAGCAGTTACTCCAATAATAACTATCAGCCCCAGCATTTT. Translating it yields CASSYSNNNYQPQHF.

About this clonotype: One end of the junction is discordant with germline, which a read error may explain. The chain couples TRBV7-8 to TRBJ2-7; D remains ambiguous. The germline V gene has CDR1 SGHVS and CDR2 FQNEAQ. The CDR3 sequence is 11 residues long. CDR3 in amino acids: CASSLVYGQYF. The CDR3 region has the DNA TGTGCCAGCAGCTTAGTATACGGGCAGTACTTC.

This clonotype was seen at least ten times. V is TRBV5-6 and J is TRBJ1-6; no definite D call. From germline, CDR1 is SGHDT and CDR2 YYEEEE. This CDR3 comprises 14 residues. The V end lost 5 bases, the J end lost 7 bases, and 13 bases lay between the germline ends. CDR3 sequence (DNA): TGTGCCAGCAGTATATCTGCGACCAATTCACCCCTCCACTTT. It codes for CASSISATNSPLHF.

This clonotype came up many times. This sequence joins TRBV24-1 and TRBJ2-5; D is unresolved. This CDR3 contains 15 residues. Trimming removed 4 bases at V and 5 bases at J, with 16 bases between. Germline CDR1 reads KGHDR; CDR2 reads SFDVKD. The CDR3 here is CATSEYGPVGETQYF. The DNA of the CDR3 is TGTGCCACCAGTGAATACGGACCGGTGGGGGAGACCCAGTACTTC.

This clonotype turned up a few times. The chain joins TRBV15 to TRBJ1-1; D is possibly TRBD1 (6 bases). Germline loops: CDR1 LNHNV, CDR2 YYDKDF (reference sequence). The CDR3 has 13 residues. V shed 7 bases and J shed 3 bases, with 12 bases lying between them. The CDR3 DNA is TGTGCCACCATCCGGGGGGCCGACACTGAAGCTTTCTTT. Translated: CATIRGADTEAFF.

Concerning this clonotype itself: It may be a read error: a sequence one base away is much more abundant. The V and J genes are TRBV5-1 and TRBJ2-5; TRBD2 aligns across 10 bases. CDR3 size: 14 residues. J lost 3 bases, V lost 4 bases, and 3 bases had no gene match. Looked up from germline, CDR1 is SGHRS and CDR2 is YFSETQ. CDR3 residues: CASSHTSGKETQYF. DNA for the CDR3: TGCGCCAGCAGCCACACTAGCGGGAAAGAGACCCAGTACTTC.

This clonotype was counted ten times or more. The chain recombines TRBV5-5 with TRBJ1-5; the D is unclear. The germline gives CDR1 SGHKS, CDR2 YYEKEE (reference sequence). This CDR3 is 15 amino acids long. The V end was cut by 4 bases, the J end by 4 bases, with 15 bases between. CDR3 sequence: CASSPAQAQNQPQHF. As DNA, the CDR3 is TGTGCCAGCAGCCCCGCGCAGGCCCAGAATCAGCCCCAGCATTTT.

There are a few counts of this clonotype. The chain employs TRBV30 and TRBJ2-3; the match to TRBD2 covers 8 bases. The CDR3 runs 15 residues. Germline V gives CDR1 GTSNPN, CDR2 SVGIG (reference sequence). With 1 base clipped from V and 2 bases from J, the junction kept 5 bases outside the gene matches. CDR3 loop: CAWSGLLAVTDTQYF. In DNA form, the CDR3 reads TGTGCCTGGAGTGGGTTACTAGCGGTCACAGATACGCAGTATTTT.

This clonotype has ten or more counts. V usage is TRBV19 and J usage is TRBJ1-5; 7 positions match TRBD1. The CDR3 sequence is 16 residues long. CDR1 and CDR2 from the germline V gene are LNHDA and SQIVND (reference sequence). The ends lost 7 bases at V and 7 bases at J; junction bases unmatched: 16. CDR3 sequence reads: CASTDYGNRGGQPQHF. The CDR3 DNA reads TGTGCCAGTACCGATTACGGGAACAGGGGAGGGCAGCCCCAGCATTTT.

This clonotype was picked up many times. The V call is TRBV9, the J call TRBJ2-1; 9 bases map to TRBD2. V was pared by 0 bases and J by 12 bases, with 13 bases of the junction left unmatched. Germline lookup yields CDR1 SGDLS and CDR2 YYNGEE. This CDR3 has 16 amino acids. The DNA of the CDR3 is TGTGCCAGCAGCGTAGAGCTACTAGCGGGTTTGGGGGGGCAGTTCTTC. It is translated as CASSVELLAGLGGQFF.

J is TRBJ2-7 and V is TRBV6-1, with 11 bases matching TRBD1. The germline V gene has CDR1 MNHNS and CDR2 SASEGT. The trim removed 6 bases at V and 3 bases at J, leaving 7 bases unmatched. CDR3 length: 15 amino acids. This CDR3 reads CASSRGDRGSYEQYF. The CDR3 DNA sequence: TGTGCCAGCAGCCGAGGGGACAGGGGGAGCTACGAGCAGTACTTC.

This chain connects TRBV6-4 to TRBJ2-5; 11 positions match TRBD2. The CDR3 is 15 residues long. V gave up 6 bases and J gave up 2 bases; unmatched junction bases: 5. Germline lookup yields CDR1 MRHNA and CDR2 SNTAGT. The CDR3 sequence: CASSPGLADQETQYF. For the CDR3, the DNA is TGTGCCAGCAGCCCGGGACTAGCGGATCAAGAGACCCAGTACTTC.

The chain couples TRBV5-8 to TRBJ2-5; D is uncertain. Germline lookup yields CDR1 SGHTS and CDR2 YDEGEE. This CDR3 comprises 14 residues. V was clipped by 0 bases and J by 1 base, with 7 bases between them. The CDR3 coding sequence is TGTGCCAGCAGCTTGGGGTGGGGCCAAGAGACCCAGTACTTC. It encodes CASSLGWGQETQYF. The complete variable domain, with remaining parts taken from reference TRBV5-8 and TRBJ2-5, reads EAGVTQSPTHLIKTRGQQATLRCSPISGHTSVYWYQQALGLGLQFLLWYDEGEERNRGNFPPRFSGRQFPNYSSELNVNALELEDSALYLCASSLGWGQETQYFGPGTRLLVL.

This clonotype has at least ten counts. The V gene is TRBV20-1, the J gene TRBJ2-1; D ambiguous. The CDR3 covers 15 residues. Deletions cut 1 base from V and 3 bases from J, with 13 bases between. Germline CDR1 DFQATT, CDR2 SNEGSKA (reference sequence). CDR3 nucleotide sequence: TGCAGTGCTAGAGGGCCCGAGGTTGGCTACAATGAGCAGTTCTTC. It translates to CSARGPEVGYNEQFF.

Only a few counts were recorded for this clonotype. The gene calls are TRBV24-1 and TRBJ1-1; D gene uncertain. The V end was cut by 2 bases, the J end by 1 base, with 4 bases between. CDR1 and CDR2 from the germline V gene are KGHDR and SFDVKD. The CDR3 is made up of 13 amino acids. CDR3 protein: CATSDSQNTEAFF. In DNA form, the CDR3 reads TGTGCCACCAGTGATTCCCAGAACACTGAAGCTTTCTTT.

The chain couples TRBV10-3 to TRBJ2-3; the match to TRBD2 covers 13 bases. This CDR3 region has 20 residues. The germline V gene encodes CDR1 ENHRY and CDR2 SYGVKD. V dropped 6 bases and J dropped 12; count of bases not matched to a gene: 27. The CDR3 nucleotides are TGTGCCATCAGCCAAAAACGGACTAGCGGGAGTCGTCGTTTCACAGATATACAGTATTTT. Translating it yields CAISQKRTSGSRRFTDIQYF.

This sequence joins TRBV2 and TRBJ2-1, with TRBD2 matching 11 bases. Germline V gives CDR1 SNHLY, CDR2 FYNNEI. This CDR3 comprises 15 residues. V lost 4 bases and J lost 12; bases outside the gene matches: 11. The DNA for the CDR3 is TGTGCCAGCAGTGCGGGACTAGCGGTCACAGTTACGCAGTTCTTC. Residues: CASSAGLAVTVTQFF.

J is TRBJ2-7 and V is TRBV27, with 7 nucleotides matching TRBD2. Germline values: CDR1 MNHEY, CDR2 SMNVEV (reference sequence). This CDR3 is 15 amino acids long. V trimming: 5 bases; J trimming: 4 bases; junction bases outside the gene matches: 11. The CDR3: CASSTRPAGKYEQYF. CDR3 in DNA: TGTGCCAGCAGTACGAGGCCAGCGGGGAAATACGAGCAGTACTTC.

This clonotype was counted between two and nine times. The chain is built from TRBV6-2 or TRBV6-3 and TRBJ2-2; no definite D call. The V and J ends lost 5 bases and 2 bases respectively, with 15 bases between them. Germline assignment: CDR1 MNHEY and CDR2 SVGEGT. The CDR3 loop spans 16 amino acids. CDR3 coding DNA: TGTGCCAGCAGTAGACCCTCGGACGGTAACACCGGGGAGCTGTTTTTT. This gives the protein CASSRPSDGNTGELFF.

The chain has TRBV30 and TRBJ2-5, with D possibly TRBD1 on 5 matching bases. CDR3 length equals 14 residues. Looked up from germline, CDR1 is GTSNPN and CDR2 is SVGIG (reference sequence). V was trimmed by 0 bases and J by 4 bases, leaving 12 bases between them. In nucleotides, the CDR3 is TGTGCCTGGAGTGTACAAGGGGTGACAGAGACCCAGTACTTC. The encoded protein is CAWSVQGVTETQYF.

This clonotype was counted at least ten times. The V and J genes are TRBV24-1 and TRBJ1-4, with 7 bases aligning to TRBD1. The CDR3 extends over 16 amino acids. V lost 5 bases to trimming and J lost 5 bases; unmatched junction nucleotides: 10. Looked up from germline, CDR1 is KGHDR and CDR2 is SFDVKD. CDR3 sequence: CATSVGSGTENEKLFF. CDR3 in DNA: TGTGCCACCAGTGTTGGATCCGGGACAGAAAATGAAAAACTGTTTTTT.

The chain recombines TRBV30 with TRBJ1-2; TRBD1 agrees at 11 bases. The ends lost 2 bases at V and 4 bases at J; junction bases unmatched: 6. There are 15 residues in the CDR3. Germline CDR1 is GTSNPN and CDR2 is SVGIG (reference sequence). This CDR3 is CAWSQDRGLGYGYTF. CDR3 nucleotides: TGTGCCTGGAGTCAGGACAGGGGGCTTGGCTATGGCTACACCTTC.

The genes are TRBV7-8 and TRBJ1-2, with TRBD1 matching over 8 bases. Germline CDR1 SGHVS, CDR2 FQNEAQ. J was trimmed by 7 bases and V by 5 bases; bases with no gene match: 12. The CDR3 runs 15 residues. The CDR3 spells CASSPLPGGNTGYTF. The CDR3 DNA sequence: TGTGCCAGCAGCCCTCTACCAGGGGGCAATACTGGCTACACCTTC. Drawing the rest from reference TRBV7-8 and TRBJ1-2, the complete variable domain is GAGVSQSPRYKVAKRGQDVALRCDPISGHVSLFWYQQALGQGPEFLTYFQNEAQLDKSGLPSDRFFAERPEGSVSTLKIQRTQQEDSAVYLCASSPLPGGNTGYTFGSGTRLTVV.

This clonotype was observed at least ten times. The J gene is TRBJ1-1, the V gene TRBV5-4; no definite D call. V was cut by 2 bases and J by 2 bases, with 7 bases left in between. The CDR3 extends over 13 amino acids. From germline, CDR1 is SGHNT and CDR2 YYREEE (reference sequence). The CDR3 protein is CASSFNLNTEAFF. CDR3 bases: TGTGCCAGCAGCTTTAATCTTAACACTGAAGCTTTCTTT.

The rearrangement uses TRBV10-3 and TRBJ2-2; 8 positions agree with TRBD2. This CDR3 has 16 amino acids. The V gene's germline CDR1 is ENHRY and CDR2 SYGVKD. V was clipped by 4 bases and J by 7 bases; unmatched bases: 11. DNA for the CDR3: TGTGCCATCAGTGGGGGGAGCGGGAGAGGAGACGGGGAGCTGTTTTTT. The encoded protein is CAISGGSGRGDGELFF.

This clonotype has ten or more counts. The chain has TRBV7-3 and TRBJ2-1; unclear D gene. Trimming removed 4 bases from V and 7 bases from J, with 8 bases in between. There are 12 residues in the CDR3. CDR1 SGHTA and CDR2 FQGTGA come from the germline V gene. The CDR3 sequence: CASSSRQNEQFF. Written as DNA, the CDR3 is TGTGCCAGCAGCTCAAGACAAAATGAGCAGTTCTTC.

The rearrangement joins TRBV11-1 to TRBJ2-7, with 9 bases identical to TRBD2. V lost 6 bases to trimming and J lost 4 bases; unmatched junction nucleotides: 13. The CDR3 is 16 amino acids. Germline values: CDR1 SGHAT, CDR2 FQDESV (reference sequence). As DNA, the CDR3 is TGTGCCAGCAGTGCTAGAATTAGCGGGAGTCGATACGAGCAGTACTTC. This translates into CASSARISGSRYEQYF.

The chain joins TRBV4-1 to TRBJ2-5, with 12 bases lining up with TRBD1. Per germline, CDR1 MGHRA and CDR2 YSYEKL. With V trimmed by 1 base and J by 1 base, 10 bases remained unmatched. CDR3 length: 19 residues. The DNA of the CDR3 is TGCGCCAGCAGCCAAGCGGGACAGGGGGCTCCGGGACTCCAAGAGACCCAGTACTTC. The encoded protein is CASSQAGQGAPGLQETQYF.

With regard to this clonotype: This clone may be a read error of a much larger clone one base away. The CDR3 ends on some other residue instead of the conserved phenylalanine or tryptophan, so this is likely a read error. This chain uses TRBV27 with TRBJ1-6, with D perhaps TRBD1 (6 bases). Trimming pared 5 bases from V and 6 bases from J, leaving 11 bases between. Germline-derived CDR1 and CDR2 are MNHEY and SMNVEV (reference sequence). The CDR3 has 14 amino acids. CDR3 loop: CASSLGQLNSPLHL. The CDR3 coding sequence is TGTGCCAGCAGTCTCGGACAGCTTAATTCACCCCTCCACCTT.

The chain joins TRBV18 to TRBJ2-7, with D possibly TRBD2 on 5 matching bases. Germline assignment: CDR1 KGHSH and CDR2 LQKENI. V was pared by 2 bases and J by 0 bases, with 8 bases between. This CDR3 has 14 amino acids. The CDR3 DNA reads as TGTGCCAGCTCACCAGCGGGCCTCTCCTACGAGCAGTACTTC. This sequence encodes CASSPAGLSYEQYF. Looking up the rest from reference TRBV18 and TRBJ2-7 gives the full variable domain: NAGVMQNPRHLVRRRGQEARLRCSPMKGHSHVYWYRQLPEEGLKFMVYLQKENIIDESGMPKERFSAEFPKEGPSILRIQQVVRGDSAAYFCASSPAGLSYEQYFGPGTRLTVT.

This clonotype showed up many times. The chain links TRBV2 to TRBJ1-5, with 7 bases fitting TRBD1. Germline V gives CDR1 SNHLY, CDR2 FYNNEI. The trim removed 0 bases at V and 9 bases at J, leaving 8 bases unmatched. The CDR3 length is 15 residues. In nucleotides, the CDR3 is TGTGCCAGCAGTGAAGCATCACAGGGGTCATCGCCCCAGCATTTT. Translation gives CASSEASQGSSPQHF.